This TCR beta chain appears in the sequencing data of a study of T cells after yellow fever vaccination. Study summary: Low-cell-number fractions were prepared with SMART-Seq v4 Ultra Low Input.

In making TCR cDNA, 5'RACE template switching added a universal primer site and UMIs to it. TCRdb passed the 5' RACE reads through MiXCR, listing each CDR3 protein once. This sample yields roughly 11,000 distinct CDR3 sequences, of which about 5.8% are seen a single time; around 1% belongs to the top ten. This clonotype appeared many times. Broader study findings: Researchers report a weaker secondary response that nonetheless peaked faster, day 5 versus 15. Clonotypes that responded to the vaccine were almost all undetectable in sorted memory subsets on day 0.

The specimen comprised PBMCs, either bulk or a sorted T-cell subset (CD4+, CD8+, memory, or dextramer-sorted; not recorded which), sampled on the day of the yellow fever booster vaccination. The clonotype was recovered from a man in his thirties or forties who received the YFV17D yellow fever vaccine.

Written as DNA, the CDR3 is TGTGCCAGCACGGACGGGGTGTCCTACAATGAGCAGTTCTTC. This translates into CASTDGVSYNEQFF. The rearrangement uses TRBV6-5 and TRBJ2-1; a weak D match, TRBD2 (5 bases). Per the germline V gene, CDR1 is MNHEY and CDR2 is SVGAGI. This CDR3 spans 14 amino acids. Between the trimmed V and J ends, which lost 7 bases and 1 base, there was a span of 11 bases.